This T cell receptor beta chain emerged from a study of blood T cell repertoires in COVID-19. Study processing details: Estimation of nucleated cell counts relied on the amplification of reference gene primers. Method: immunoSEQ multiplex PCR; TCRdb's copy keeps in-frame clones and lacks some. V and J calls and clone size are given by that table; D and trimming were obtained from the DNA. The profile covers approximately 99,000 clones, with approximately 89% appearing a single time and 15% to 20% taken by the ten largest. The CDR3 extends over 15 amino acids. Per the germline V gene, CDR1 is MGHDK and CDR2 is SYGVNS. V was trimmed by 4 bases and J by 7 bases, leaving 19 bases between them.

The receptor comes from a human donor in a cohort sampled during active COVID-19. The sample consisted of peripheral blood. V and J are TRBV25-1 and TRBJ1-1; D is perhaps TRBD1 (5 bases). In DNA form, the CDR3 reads TGTGCCAGCAGTGCGACCTCAGGGCGGTTAAGTGAAGCTTTCTTT. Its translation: CASSATSGRLSEAFF.